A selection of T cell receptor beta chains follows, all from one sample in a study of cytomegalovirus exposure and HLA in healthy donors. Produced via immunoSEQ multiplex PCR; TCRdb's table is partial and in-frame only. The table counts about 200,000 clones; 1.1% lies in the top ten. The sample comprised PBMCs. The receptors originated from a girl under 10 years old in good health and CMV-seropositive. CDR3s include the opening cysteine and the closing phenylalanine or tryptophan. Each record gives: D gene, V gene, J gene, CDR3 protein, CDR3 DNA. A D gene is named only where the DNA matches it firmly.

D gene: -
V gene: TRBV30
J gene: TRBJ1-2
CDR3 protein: CAWSVSAGGYGYTF
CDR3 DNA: TGTGCCTGGAGTGTTTCAGCCGGGGGTTATGGCTACACCTTC

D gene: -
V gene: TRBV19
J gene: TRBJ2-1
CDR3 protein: CASSLEFVNEQFF
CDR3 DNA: TGTGCCAGTAGTCTAGAATTCGTCAATGAGCAGTTCTTC

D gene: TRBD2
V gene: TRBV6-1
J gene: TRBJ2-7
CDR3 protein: CATTAAGGGEQYF
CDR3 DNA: TGTGCCACCACCGCCGCGGGGGGAGGCGAGCAGTACTTC

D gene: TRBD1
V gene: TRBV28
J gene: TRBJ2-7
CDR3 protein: CASSTGQGDSYEQYF
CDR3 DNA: TGTGCCAGCAGCACCGGACAGGGGGACTCCTACGAGCAGTACTTC

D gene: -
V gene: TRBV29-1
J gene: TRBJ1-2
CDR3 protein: CSGLGQGTSGYTF
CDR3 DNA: TGCAGCGGGTTGGGCCAGGGGACAAGTGGCTACACCTTC

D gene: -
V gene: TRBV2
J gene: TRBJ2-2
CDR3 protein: CASSLARRVKTGELFF
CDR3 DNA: TGTGCCAGCAGTCTAGCGAGAAGGGTGAAGACCGGGGAGCTGTTTTTT

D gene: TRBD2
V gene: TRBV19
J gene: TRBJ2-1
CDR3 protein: CASRGLADHNEQFF
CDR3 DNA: TGTGCCAGTAGGGGTCTAGCGGACCACAATGAGCAGTTCTTC

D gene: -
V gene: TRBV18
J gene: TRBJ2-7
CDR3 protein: CASSPPGPRPSPYEQYF
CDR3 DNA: TGTGCCAGCTCACCACCGGGGCCAAGACCGAGCCCCTACGAGCAGTACTTC

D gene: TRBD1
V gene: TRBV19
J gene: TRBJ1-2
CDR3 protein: CASSIGGGENTF
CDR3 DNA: TGTGCCAGTAGTATCGGAGGGGGCGAGAACACCTTC

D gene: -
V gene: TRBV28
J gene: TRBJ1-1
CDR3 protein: CASSLPQQGGAEAFF
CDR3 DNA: TGTGCCAGCAGTTTACCCCAACAGGGAGGGGCTGAAGCTTTCTTT

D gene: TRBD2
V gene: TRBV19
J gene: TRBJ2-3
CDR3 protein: CASTPAGFWADTQYF
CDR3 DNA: TGTGCCAGTACCCCAGCGGGATTTTGGGCAGATACGCAGTATTTT

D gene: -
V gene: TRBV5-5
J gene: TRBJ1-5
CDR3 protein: CASSPHREQPQHF
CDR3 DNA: TGTGCCAGCAGCCCCCACAGGGAACAGCCCCAGCATTTT

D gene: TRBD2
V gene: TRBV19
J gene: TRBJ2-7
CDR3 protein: CASSIVSGPSYEQYF
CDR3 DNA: TGTGCCAGTAGTATAGTTAGCGGGCCCTCCTACGAGCAGTACTTC

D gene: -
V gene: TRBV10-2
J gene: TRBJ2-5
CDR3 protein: CASSVTEETQYF
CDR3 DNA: TGCGCCAGCAGTGTTACAGAAGAGACCCAGTACTTC

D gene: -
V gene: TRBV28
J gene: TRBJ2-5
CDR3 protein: CASSLSTSRETQYF
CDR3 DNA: TGTGCCAGCAGTTTGAGTACTAGCCGGGAGACCCAGTACTTC

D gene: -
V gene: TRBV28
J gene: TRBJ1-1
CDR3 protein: CASSLGQENTEAFF
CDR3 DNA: TGTGCCAGCAGTTTAGGGCAGGAGAACACTGAAGCTTTCTTT

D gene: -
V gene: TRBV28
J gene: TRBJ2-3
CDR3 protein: CASSLIVAGEGYTQYF
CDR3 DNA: TGTGCCAGCAGTTTAATCGTGGCAGGGGAGGGGTATACGCAGTATTTT

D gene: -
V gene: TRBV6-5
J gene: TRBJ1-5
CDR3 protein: CASSSIQGSNQPQHF
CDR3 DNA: TGTGCCAGCAGTTCTATCCAGGGTAGCAATCAGCCCCAGCATTTT

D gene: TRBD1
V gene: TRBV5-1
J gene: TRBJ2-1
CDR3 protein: CASSVYRGSSYNEQFF
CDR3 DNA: TGCGCCAGCAGCGTCTACAGGGGAAGCTCCTACAATGAGCAGTTCTTC

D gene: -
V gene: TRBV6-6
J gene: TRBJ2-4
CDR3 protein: CASSYLERTKNIQYF
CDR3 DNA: TGTGCCAGCAGTTACCTAGAAAGAACCAAAAACATTCAGTACTTC

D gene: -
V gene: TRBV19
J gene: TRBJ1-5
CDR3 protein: CASSILAGASNQPQHF
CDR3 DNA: TGTGCCAGTAGTATCTTGGCAGGGGCTAGCAATCAGCCCCAGCATTTT

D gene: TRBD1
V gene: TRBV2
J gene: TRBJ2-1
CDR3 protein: CASRGTDLLEQFF
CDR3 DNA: TGTGCCAGCAGGGGGACAGACCTCTTAGAGCAGTTCTTC

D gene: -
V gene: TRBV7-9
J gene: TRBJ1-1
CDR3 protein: CASSLEDIEAFF
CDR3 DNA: TGTGCCAGCAGCTTAGAGGACATTGAAGCTTTCTTT

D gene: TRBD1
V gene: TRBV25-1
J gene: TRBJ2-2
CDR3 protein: CASSGQTGIGELFF
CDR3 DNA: TGTGCCAGCAGTGGACAGACAGGGATCGGGGAGCTGTTTTTT

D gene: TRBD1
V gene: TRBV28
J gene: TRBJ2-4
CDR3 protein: CASSMWTGERNIQYF
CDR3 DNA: TGTGCCAGCAGTATGTGGACAGGGGAAAGGAACATTCAGTACTTC

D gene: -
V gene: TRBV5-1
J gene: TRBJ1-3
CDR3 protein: CASSLSAGDTRGNTIYF
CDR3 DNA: TGCGCCAGCAGCTTGTCCGCAGGGGATACGCGTGGAAACACCATATATTTT